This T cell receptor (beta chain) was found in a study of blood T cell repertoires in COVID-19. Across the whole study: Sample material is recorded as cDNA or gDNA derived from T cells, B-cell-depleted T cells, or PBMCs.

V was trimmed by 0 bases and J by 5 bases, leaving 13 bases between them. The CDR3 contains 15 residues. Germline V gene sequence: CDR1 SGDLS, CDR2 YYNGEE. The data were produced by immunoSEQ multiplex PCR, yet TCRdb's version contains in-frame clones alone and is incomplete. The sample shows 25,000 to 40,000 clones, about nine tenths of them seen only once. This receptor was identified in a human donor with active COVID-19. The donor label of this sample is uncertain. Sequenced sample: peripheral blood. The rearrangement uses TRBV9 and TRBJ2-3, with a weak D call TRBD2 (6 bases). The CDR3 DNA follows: TGTGCCAGCAGCGTAGCGGGCGGGGAGGTAGATACGCAGTATTTT. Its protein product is CASSVAGGEVDTQYF.